Reported below is one T cell receptor beta chain. This clonotype was counted between two and nine times. Its antigen remains unidentified. Base quality data are lacking; no much larger clone is found one base away. Per the germline V gene (reference sequence), DFQATT is the CDR1 and SNEGSKA is the CDR2. V is clipped by 6 bases and J by 1 base, and the sequence between their germline boundaries is 11 bases long. There are 13 amino acids in the CDR3, from cysteine to phenylalanine inclusive. Only the CDR3 region is kept as DNA, spanning 39 bases read in frame from base 1. The method behind the library was 5' RACE. Instrument on record: NextSeq 500. In the TCR library protocol, unique molecular identifiers were attached to individual cDNA molecules to correct for PCR bias and sequencing error. Both TCR alpha and beta chains were sequenced, and tight co-correlation was observed between alpha and beta sequence abundances in each sample. On the authors' methods: Decombinator V4 was used to perform V gene, J gene and CDR3 annotation of TCR sequences. Expanded TCRs were defined as changing significantly between any two time points under a Poisson model with p below 0.0001. TCR abundances were normalised to the total number of TCRs sequenced per sample and expressed as counts per million. TRAV1-2 paired with TRAJ12, TRAJ20 or TRAJ33 defined MAIT TCRs, while TRAV10 paired with TRAJ18 defined iNKT TCRs. VDJdb, accessed 1 November 2021, was searched for CMV, EBV and SARS-CoV-2 annotated TCRs, excluding TCRs annotated for multiple antigens. In TCRdb, the public reads were trimmed at Q25 with fastp and aligned with MiXCR, with productive beta chains retained. Every entry covers one CDR3 protein and lists the most common genes and DNA from its rows. Clone size and V and J calls follow TCRdb, not the original study. A total of roughly 29,000 distinct CDR3 sequences appear in this sample, about 4.5% of them only once. The ten largest clones capture approximately 5.8% of the sample.

The study was a case-control design nested within a healthcare worker cohort in London, UK, with weekly nasopharyngeal swab PCR tests and blood sampling. Healthcare workers were recruited during the week of the UK lockdown, between 23 and 31 March 2020, and followed weekly for up to about 15 weeks. These data originate in a study of early T cells in non-severe SARS-CoV-2 infection (dated by TCRdb to the early 2020s). Concerning the study at large: Bulk RNA from unsorted whole blood was used for TCR sequencing, so alpha and beta chains could not be paired.

Results and caveats for the whole study, not just this receptor: VDJdb matching was skewed toward anti-spike CD8 responses and likely underestimated virus-specific expansions by missing private and CD4 specificities.

This receptor was identified in an adult who was a healthcare worker with PCR-confirmed SARS-CoV-2 infection or an uninfected control (not recorded which). Sequencing used whole blood. The chain is assembled from TRBV20-1 and TRBJ2-3, and TRBD2 may be the D gene, going by 6 matching bases. The DNA sequence follows: TGCAGTGCCCATCCGGGGGGCACAGATACGCAGTATTTT. This gives the protein CSAHPGGTDTQYF.